This TCR beta chain was observed in a study of blood T cell repertoires in COVID-19. Background on the study: Material from acute and convalescent COVID-19 was sourced from the United States, Italy and Spain.

Per the germline V gene, CDR1 is SEHNR and CDR2 is FQNEAQ (reference sequence). The CDR3 extends over 14 amino acids. Unmatched junction bases numbered 7, after V lost 5 bases and J lost 5 bases. Methods used by the authors: Amplification of reference gene primers provided the estimated nucleated cell counts. Some clones are missing from TCRdb's copy, which holds only in-frame ones; the method was immunoSEQ multiplex PCR. V, J and clone size derive from that table, while D and trimming were established from the DNA sequence. The sample has about 230,000 clones; nearly 90% are singletons. This TCR was recovered from a young woman who had recovered from COVID-19. The sample taken for sequencing was peripheral blood. The J gene is TRBJ2-5, the V gene TRBV7-9; TRBD2 aligns across 8 bases. The CDR3, as DNA: TGTGCCAGCAGCCTGACTAGCGTTAGGGAGACCCAGTACTTC. Residues: CASSLTSVRETQYF.